This T cell receptor beta chain is from a study of shared clonotypes between healthy human individuals. Germline V lookup: CDR1 SGHAT, CDR2 FQNNGV. V shed 5 bases and J shed 11 bases, with 12 bases lying between them. The CDR3 runs to 11 residues. In regard to this clone: Its cognate antigen is unknown.

Study conclusions and caveats: Estimated richness was generally greater in naive than memory subsets.

Profiled with immunoSEQ multiplex PCR; TCRdb holds only in-frame clones, not every one. The table lists some 580,000 clones, 98% of them singletons, with 0.3% to 0.35% in the top ten. Naive CD8 cells lacked CD45RO and underwent positive selection for CCR7, leaving out terminally differentiated effector memory CD45RA+ cells. V is TRBV11-2 and J is TRBJ1-1, with D unresolved. Sequencing was done on a sample of naive CD8+ T cells sorted from blood. The TCR was taken from a young man in good health. CDR3 residues: CASSALTAAFF. Here the CDR3 DNA reads TGTGCCAGCAGCGCCTTAACGGCCGCTTTCTTT.